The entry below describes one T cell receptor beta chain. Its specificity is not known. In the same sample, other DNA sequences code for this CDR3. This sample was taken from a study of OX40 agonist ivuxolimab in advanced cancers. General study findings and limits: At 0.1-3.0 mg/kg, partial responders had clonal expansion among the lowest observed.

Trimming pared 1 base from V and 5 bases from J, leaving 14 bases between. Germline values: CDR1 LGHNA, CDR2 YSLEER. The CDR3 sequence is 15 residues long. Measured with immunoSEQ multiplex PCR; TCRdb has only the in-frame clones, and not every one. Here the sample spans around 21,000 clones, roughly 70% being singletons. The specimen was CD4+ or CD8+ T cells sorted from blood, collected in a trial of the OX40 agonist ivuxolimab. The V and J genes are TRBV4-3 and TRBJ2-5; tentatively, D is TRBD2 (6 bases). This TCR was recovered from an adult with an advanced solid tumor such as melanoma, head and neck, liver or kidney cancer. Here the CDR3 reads CASSQGGGAGETQYF. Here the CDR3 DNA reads TGCGCCAGCAGCCAAGGAGGCGGTGCGGGGGAGACCCAGTACTTC.